One and the same sample provided the 12 T cell receptor beta chains below, sequenced in a study of control samples from healthy donors and cancer patients. Using immunoSEQ multiplex PCR, the repertoire was profiled, and TCRdb retains in-frame clones only, with some absent. Found here are tens of thousands of clones, roughly 90% of them singletons; the top ten hold 13% to 15%. The sequenced sample was blood. The receptors come from a woman aged 70-85 years in good health.

V and J are TRBV10-3 and TRBJ2-1; D gene ambiguous. The CDR3 contains 12 residues. Trimming stripped 2 bases from V and 8 bases from J, with 7 bases between. Germline CDR1 and CDR2: ENHRY and SYGVKD. CDR3 coding DNA: TGTGCCATCAGTGAGGCAGCCGATGAGCAGTTCTTC. Its translation: CAISEAADEQFF.

This rearrangement joins TRBV12-3 or TRBV12-4 to TRBJ1-1, with a weak D call TRBD1 (6 bases). The CDR3 contains 13 residues. Trimming stripped 1 base from V and 6 bases from J, with 9 bases between. The CDR3 spells CASSLGRGAEAFF. Written as DNA, the CDR3 is TGTGCCAGCAGTTTAGGCAGGGGCGCTGAAGCTTTCTTT.

The chain is built from TRBV7-2 and TRBJ1-1; D gene uncertain. CDR3 length: 15 residues. V shed 7 bases and J shed 11 bases, with 26 bases lying between them. Germline values: CDR1 SGHTA, CDR2 FQGNSA. CDR3 protein: CASNIGNTFNLGAFF. The CDR3 bases are TGTGCCAGCAATATCGGGAACACTTTTAATCTTGGGGCTTTCTTT.

This chain uses TRBV15 with TRBJ1-6; the match to TRBD1 covers 7 bases. CDR1 is LNHNV and CDR2 is YYDKDF in the germline V gene (reference sequence). The V segment lost 1 base and the J segment 7 bases; nucleotides outside the gene matches: 7. This CDR3 contains 16 residues. The DNA for the CDR3 is TGTGCCACCAGCAGAGGATTCGGACAGGAGAATTCACCCCTCCACTTT. Protein sequence: CATSRGFGQENSPLHF. Full variable domain (rest looked up from reference TRBV15 and TRBJ1-6): DAMVIQNPRYQVTQFGKPVTLSCSQTLNHNVMYWYQQKSSQAPKLLFHYYDKDFNNEADTPDNFQSRRPNTSFCFLDIRSPGLGDTAMYLCATSRGFGQENSPLHFGNGTRLTVT.

Ten or more counts support this clone. This chain uses TRBV11-2 with TRBJ1-5; D not certain. Trimming took 1 base from V and 3 from J, leaving 4 bases between them. Germline lookup yields CDR1 SGHAT and CDR2 FQNNGV. The CDR3 is 13 amino acids. Here the CDR3 reads CASSLGLNQPQHF. CDR3 bases: TGTGCCAGCAGCTTAGGACTCAATCAGCCCCAGCATTTT.

The genes are TRBV5-1 and TRBJ2-1; possible D gene TRBD2, 5 bases. The length of the CDR3 is 14 residues. Germline CDR1 reads SGHRS; CDR2 reads YFSETQ. V lost 0 bases to trimming and J lost 8 bases, with 12 bases between them. The CDR3 loop reads CASSLALIGDEQFF. The DNA of the CDR3 is TGCGCCAGCAGCTTGGCCTTAATCGGGGATGAGCAGTTCTTC.

The rearrangement links TRBV6-5 to TRBJ1-2; 9 positions match TRBD1. The CDR3 runs 14 residues. V was clipped by 5 bases and J by 4 bases; unmatched bases: 5. Germline CDR1 MNHEY, CDR2 SVGAGI. The CDR3 region is CASSTDRGGYGYTF. The CDR3 region has the DNA TGTGCCAGCAGTACGGACAGGGGCGGCTATGGCTACACCTTC.

This clone was observed a few times. This chain joins TRBV6-5 and TRBJ2-7, with a possible D match to TRBD2 (6 bases). CDR3 length: 15 residues. From germline, CDR1 is MNHEY and CDR2 SVGAGI. Deletions cut 8 bases from V and 5 bases from J, with 22 bases between. CDR3 sequence (DNA): TGTGCCAGCGCCCCTTCCGGAGGGGTAGTCAACGAGCAGTACTTC. It codes for CASAPSGGVVNEQYF.

This clone was observed once. This chain uses TRBV5-1 with TRBJ1-1; D not certain. The germline V gene encodes CDR1 SGHRS and CDR2 YFSETQ. CDR3 length: 13 amino acids. Trimming took off 4 bases at V and 0 bases at J, with 7 bases between the two ends. The CDR3 region has the DNA TGCGCCAGCAGCCCCTCGTTGAACACTGAAGCTTTCTTT. Residues: CASSPSLNTEAFF.

This clone was counted between two and nine times. This chain links TRBV2 with TRBJ1-6; D is perhaps TRBD1 (5 bases). The CDR3 covers 13 residues. The V gene's germline CDR1 is SNHLY and CDR2 FYNNEI. V was cut by 6 bases and J by 11 bases, with 14 bases left in between. The CDR3 sequence: CASRGLLSPPLHF. The CDR3 region has the DNA TGTGCCAGCAGGGGGCTCTTATCGCCACCCCTCCACTTT.

This chain uses TRBV6-5 with TRBJ1-1; TRBD1 is a possible D gene (6 bases). This CDR3 is 13 amino acids long. Germline lookup yields CDR1 MNHEY and CDR2 SVGAGI. Deletions cut 4 bases from V and 5 bases from J, with 11 bases between. The CDR3 nucleotides are TGTGCCAGCAGTTTAACAGGGATGACTGAAGCTTTCTTT. It translates to CASSLTGMTEAFF.

The gene calls are TRBV4-3 and TRBJ1-4; no definite D call. CDR1 is LGHNA, CDR2 YSLEER, per germline. Trimming took 1 base from V and 2 from J, leaving 11 bases between them. There are 16 residues in the CDR3. For the CDR3, the DNA is TGCGCCAGCAGCCAAGTGGGGTTCAGGACTAATGAAAAACTGTTTTTT. Encoded protein: CASSQVGFRTNEKLFF.